This entry lists 18 T cell receptor beta chains sequenced from one sample in a study of vaccination effects on CD4 cells after COVID-19. Sequencing used immunoSEQ multiplex PCR; TCRdb keeps in-frame clones, though not all of them. The sample lists fewer than 40,000 clones, roughly 74% seen once, with under 15% in the top ten. These TCRs' antigens remain unknown. Having been cultured for roughly 11 days, the cells underwent CD4+ T cell isolation. The vaccine given was either BNT162b2 or mRNA-1273, in two doses. This specimen consisted of CD4+ T cells from PBMCs cultured without peptide, obtained after COVID-19 vaccination. All receptors come from a human donor who received a COVID-19 vaccine.

This clone turned up a few times. The rearrangement links TRBV5-5 to TRBJ1-2; the D gene is possibly TRBD1 (6 bases). This CDR3 comprises 15 residues. V was cut by 4 bases and J by 5 bases, with 18 bases left in between. Germline-derived CDR1 and CDR2 are SGHKS and YYEKEE (reference sequence). DNA of the CDR3: TGTGCCAGCAGCCTGACCCCACAGGGCAGATATGGCTACACCTTC. It translates to CASSLTPQGRYGYTF.

This clone was seen a handful of times. The V gene is TRBV28, the J gene TRBJ1-5, with a tentative D call TRBD1 (5 bases). This CDR3 region has 14 residues. Germline assignment: CDR1 MDHEN and CDR2 SYDVKM. The V end lost 6 bases, the J end lost 2 bases, and 11 bases lay between the germline ends. CDR3 DNA: TGTGCCAGCAGCCTGGGGGTGGGCAATCAGCCCCAGCATTTT. Its protein is CASSLGVGNQPQHF. Looking up the rest from reference TRBV28 and TRBJ1-5 gives the full variable domain: DVKVTQSSRYLVKRTGEKVFLECVQDMDHENMFWYRQDPGLGLRLIYFSYDVKMKEKGDIPEGYSVSREKKERFSLILESASTNQTSMYLCASSLGVGNQPQHFGDGTRLSIL.

The CDR3 DNA reads as TGTGCCAGTAACCAGGGGTTCTATGGCTACACCTTC. The encoded protein is CASNQGFYGYTF. V and J are TRBV2 and TRBJ1-2; a possible D gene is TRBD1 (6 bases). V dropped 9 bases and J dropped 4 bases, with 12 bases sitting between them. The CDR3 is 12 residues long. Germline lookup yields CDR1 SNHLY and CDR2 FYNNEI.

In this sample, this clone turned up once. The V call is TRBV3-1 (or the pseudogene TRBV3-2), the J call TRBJ2-1, with TRBD2 matching 8 bases. The CDR3 extends over 17 amino acids. V lost 0 bases to trimming and J lost 0 bases; unmatched junction nucleotides: 4. The germline gives CDR1 LGHDT, CDR2 YNNKEL (reference sequence). The CDR3 coding sequence is TGTGCCAGCAGCCAAGATCGGGGGGGGAGCTCCTACAATGAGCAGTTCTTC. Translation gives CASSQDRGGSSYNEQFF.

The table lists this clone with a few counts. The CDR3 sequence is CASSRGQITDTQYF. DNA of the CDR3: TGCGCCAGCAGCCGTGGACAGATCACAGATACGCAGTATTTT. V gene TRBV4-3 combines with J gene TRBJ2-3; perhaps TRBD1 as D (6 bases). V gave up 4 bases and J gave up 2 bases, with 10 bases separating them. This CDR3 spans 14 amino acids. Germline loops: CDR1 LGHNA, CDR2 YSLEER.

The chain carries TRBV2 and TRBJ2-1; TRBD1 matches 8 bases. Germline V lookup: CDR1 SNHLY, CDR2 FYNNEI. This CDR3 has 14 residues. V shed 7 bases and J 7 bases; nucleotides not matched to a gene: 9. The CDR3 coding sequence is TGTGCCAGCAAGGACAGGGAAGGGGCGAATGAGCAGTTCTTC. Amino acid sequence: CASKDREGANEQFF.

The chain recombines TRBV5-6 with TRBJ2-5; D is unclear. The CDR3 extends over 15 amino acids. V lost 0 bases to trimming and J lost 5 bases, with 14 bases between them. CDR1 is SGHDT, CDR2 YYEEEE, per germline. The CDR3 is CASSLVLGNSETQYF. CDR3 nucleotide sequence: TGTGCCAGCAGCTTGGTGCTAGGGAATAGCGAGACCCAGTACTTC.

This clone has a handful of counts. The chain combines TRBV6-2 or TRBV6-3 with TRBJ2-7; D is unresolved. Germline values: CDR1 MNHEY, CDR2 SVGEGT. V was shortened by 6 bases and J by 4 bases, with 10 bases between the two germline ends. The CDR3 is 12 amino acids. CDR3 loop: CASSRTPYEQYF. In DNA form, the CDR3 reads TGTGCCAGCAGCAGAACCCCATACGAGCAGTACTTC.

The chain recombines TRBV6-5 with TRBJ2-2; D unresolved. Deletions cut 8 bases from V and 2 bases from J, with 9 bases between. The CDR3 covers 13 residues. Germline V lookup: CDR1 MNHEY, CDR2 SVGAGI. CDR3 loop: CASLDPNTGELFF. Written as DNA, the CDR3 is TGTGCCAGCCTAGACCCTAACACCGGGGAGCTGTTTTTT.

This clone was seen only once. The V gene is TRBV3-1 (or the pseudogene TRBV3-2), the J gene TRBJ2-2; D unclear. Germline loops: CDR1 LGHDT, CDR2 YNNKEL (reference sequence). Trimming left V 1 base short and J 6 bases short, with 9 bases between. This CDR3 contains 14 residues. This CDR3 reads CASSQVKRAGELFF. In DNA form, the CDR3 reads TGTGCCAGCAGCCAAGTAAAAAGGGCCGGGGAGCTGTTTTTT.

This clone was detected only a few times. The V and J genes are TRBV4-1 and TRBJ2-1, with a weak D call TRBD1 (6 bases). V was trimmed by 5 bases and J by 3 bases, leaving 14 bases between them. This CDR3 is 15 amino acids long. Germline CDR1 reads MGHRA; CDR2 reads YSYEKL. Here the CDR3 DNA reads TGCGCCAGCAGCAAGACCGGGACAAACTACAATGAGCAGTTCTTC. Translation gives CASSKTGTNYNEQFF.

This chain links TRBV4-1 with TRBJ2-2, with no clear D. Trimming removed 1 base from V and 4 bases from J, with 10 bases in between. This CDR3 is built from 15 residues. Germline loops: CDR1 MGHRA, CDR2 YSYEKL. The CDR3 spells CASSQGGFGTGELFF. The CDR3 nucleotides read TGCGCCAGCAGCCAAGGGGGTTTCGGCACCGGGGAGCTGTTTTTT.

This clone appeared once. The chain carries TRBV5-1 and TRBJ1-6, with 9 positions matching TRBD1. CDR1 and CDR2 from the germline V gene are SGHRS and YFSETQ. CDR3 length: 17 residues. The ends lost 4 bases at V and 7 bases at J; junction bases unmatched: 12. The CDR3 DNA reads TGCGCCAGCAGCGACGAGGTGTGGGACAGGGACAATTCACCCCTCCACTTT. It translates to CASSDEVWDRDNSPLHF. Full variable domain (rest looked up from reference TRBV5-1 and TRBJ1-6): KAGVTQTPRYLIKTRGQQVTLSCSPISGHRSVSWYQQTPGQGLQFLFEYFSETQRNKGNFPGRFSGRQFSNSRSEMNVSTLELGDSALYLCASSDEVWDRDNSPLHFGNGTRLTVT.

V and J are TRBV5-6 and TRBJ2-5, with 10 bases matching TRBD1. CDR3 length: 15 residues. The germline V gene encodes CDR1 SGHDT and CDR2 YYEEEE. The J segment lost 2 bases and the V segment lost 3 bases, leaving 4 bases of the junction unmatched. CDR3 DNA sequence: TGTGCCAGCAGCTCCGGGACAGGGGTGCAAGAGACCCAGTACTTC. It encodes CASSSGTGVQETQYF.

This chain uses TRBV27 with TRBJ2-7; a weak D match, TRBD2 (7 bases). From germline, CDR1 is MNHEY and CDR2 SMNVEV (reference sequence). The V and J ends lost 8 bases and 7 bases respectively, with 21 bases between them. The CDR3 length is 14 residues. CDR3 sequence: CASGDLGGRREQYF. CDR3 sequence (DNA): TGTGCCAGCGGAGATTTGGGGGGGCGGCGGGAGCAGTACTTC.

The chain couples TRBV3-1 (or the pseudogene TRBV3-2) to TRBJ2-5, with TRBD1 matching 8 bases. V shed 0 bases and J 4 bases; nucleotides not matched to a gene: 4. Germline CDR1 reads LGHDT; CDR2 reads YNNKEL (reference sequence). The CDR3 contains 15 residues. The CDR3 loop is CASSQETGTGETQYF. CDR3 sequence (DNA): TGTGCCAGCAGCCAAGAAACAGGGACAGGAGAGACCCAGTACTTC.

This rearrangement joins TRBV5-1 to TRBJ2-3; TRBD2 might be the D (5 bases). Germline lookup yields CDR1 SGHRS and CDR2 YFSETQ. The germline V and J ends were trimmed by 6 bases and 2 bases, with 16 bases remaining between them. This CDR3 has 15 amino acids. The chain's CDR3 is CASTPGWGFTDTQYF. For the CDR3, the DNA is TGCGCCAGCACCCCGGGGTGGGGTTTCACAGATACGCAGTATTTT.

The CDR3 spells CATLRASGRGGDTQYF. As DNA, the CDR3 is TGTGCCACACTAAGGGCTAGCGGGAGAGGAGGTGATACGCAGTATTTT. The chain is built from TRBV28 and TRBJ2-3, with 10 bases aligning to TRBD2. Germline-derived CDR1 and CDR2 are MDHEN and SYDVKM. Trimming took 10 bases from V and 6 from J; bases not matched to a gene: 16. CDR3 length: 16 amino acids.